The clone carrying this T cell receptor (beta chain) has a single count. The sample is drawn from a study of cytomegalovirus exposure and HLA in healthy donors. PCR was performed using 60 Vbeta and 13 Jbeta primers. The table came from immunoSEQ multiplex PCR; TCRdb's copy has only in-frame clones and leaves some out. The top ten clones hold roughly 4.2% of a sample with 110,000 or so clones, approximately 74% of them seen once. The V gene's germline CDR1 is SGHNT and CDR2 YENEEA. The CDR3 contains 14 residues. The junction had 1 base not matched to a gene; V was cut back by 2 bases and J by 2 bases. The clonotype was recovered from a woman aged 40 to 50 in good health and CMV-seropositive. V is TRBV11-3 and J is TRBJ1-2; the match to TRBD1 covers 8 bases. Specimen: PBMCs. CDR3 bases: TGTGCCAGCAGCTTAAACAGGGGGAACTATGGCTACACCTTC. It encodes CASSLNRGNYGYTF. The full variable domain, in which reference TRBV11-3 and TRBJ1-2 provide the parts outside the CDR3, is EAGVVQSPRYKIIEKKQPVAFWCNPISGHNTLYWYLQNLGQGPELLIRYENEEAVDDSQLPKDRFSAERLKGVDSTLKIQPAELGDSAVYLCASSLNRGNYGYTFGSGTRLTVV.